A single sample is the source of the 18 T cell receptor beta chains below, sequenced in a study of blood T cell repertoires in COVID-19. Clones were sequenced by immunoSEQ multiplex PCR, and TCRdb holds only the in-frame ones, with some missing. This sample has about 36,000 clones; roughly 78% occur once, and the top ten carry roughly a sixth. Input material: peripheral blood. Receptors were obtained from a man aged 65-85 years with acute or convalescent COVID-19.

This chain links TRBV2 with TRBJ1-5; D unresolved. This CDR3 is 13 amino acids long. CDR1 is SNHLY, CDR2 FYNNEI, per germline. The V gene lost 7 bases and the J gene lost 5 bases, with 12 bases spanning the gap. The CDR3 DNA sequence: TGTGCCAGCAAGTCGGAGGGTTATCAGCCCCAGCATTTT. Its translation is CASKSEGYQPQHF.

CDR3 DNA: TGTGCCAGTAGAGGACTAGCGGAATTCAACACCGGGGAGCTGTTTTTT. Protein: CASRGLAEFNTGELFF. V gene TRBV19 combines with J gene TRBJ2-2; 10 bases align to TRBD2. The germline V gene encodes CDR1 LNHDA and CDR2 SQIVND (reference sequence). This CDR3 region has 16 residues. J was trimmed by 2 bases and V by 6 bases; bases with no gene match: 6.

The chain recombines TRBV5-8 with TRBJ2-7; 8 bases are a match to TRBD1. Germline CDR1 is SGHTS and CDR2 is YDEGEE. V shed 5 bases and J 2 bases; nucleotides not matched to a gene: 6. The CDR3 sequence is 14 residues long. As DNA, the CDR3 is TGTGCCAGCAGAGGACAGGGATGGCCCTACGAGCAGTACTTC. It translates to CASRGQGWPYEQYF. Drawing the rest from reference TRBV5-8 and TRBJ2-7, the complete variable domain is EAGVTQSPTHLIKTRGQQATLRCSPISGHTSVYWYQQALGLGLQFLLWYDEGEERNRGNFPPRFSGRQFPNYSSELNVNALELEDSALYLCASRGQGWPYEQYFGPGTRLTVT.

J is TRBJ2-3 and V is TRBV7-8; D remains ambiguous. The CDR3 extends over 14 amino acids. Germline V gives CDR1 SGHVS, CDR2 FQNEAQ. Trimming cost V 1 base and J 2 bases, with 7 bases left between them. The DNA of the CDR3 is TGTGCCAGCAGCTTAGATCCGTTCACAGATACGCAGTATTTT. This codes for CASSLDPFTDTQYF.

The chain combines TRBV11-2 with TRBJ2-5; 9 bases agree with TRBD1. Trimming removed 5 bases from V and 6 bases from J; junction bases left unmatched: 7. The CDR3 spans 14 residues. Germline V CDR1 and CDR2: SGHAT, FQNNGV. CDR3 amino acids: CASSQGTGLKTQYF. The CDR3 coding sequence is TGTGCCAGCAGCCAGGGGACAGGGTTGAAGACCCAGTACTTC. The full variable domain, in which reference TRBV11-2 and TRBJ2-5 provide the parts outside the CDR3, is EAGVAQSPRYKIIEKRQSVAFWCNPISGHATLYWYQQILGQGPKLLIQFQNNGVVDDSQLPKDRFSAERLKGVDSTLKIQPAKLEDSAVYLCASSQGTGLKTQYFGPGTRLLVL.

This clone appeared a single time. In DNA, the CDR3 is TGCGCCAGCAGCCCCCGGGACAGGGGCCCGAACACTGAAGCTTTCTTT. It is translated as CASSPRDRGPNTEAFF. The chain uses TRBV5-1 and TRBJ1-1; TRBD1 agrees at 10 bases. Germline CDR1 is SGHRS and CDR2 is YFSETQ. V lost 4 bases and J lost 1; bases outside the gene matches: 7. This CDR3 has 16 residues.

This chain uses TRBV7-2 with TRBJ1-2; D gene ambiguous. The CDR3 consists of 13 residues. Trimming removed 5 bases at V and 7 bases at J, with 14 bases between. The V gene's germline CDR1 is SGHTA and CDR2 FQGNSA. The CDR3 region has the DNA TGTGCCAGCAGCCCTAGTGCAAAGGTTGGCTACACCTTC. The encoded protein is CASSPSAKVGYTF.

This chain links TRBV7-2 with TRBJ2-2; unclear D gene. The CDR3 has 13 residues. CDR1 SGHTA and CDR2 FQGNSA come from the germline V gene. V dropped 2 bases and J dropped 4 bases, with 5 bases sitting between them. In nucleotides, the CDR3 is TGTGCCAGCAGCTTACCAGGCACCGGGGAGCTGTTTTTT. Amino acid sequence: CASSLPGTGELFF.

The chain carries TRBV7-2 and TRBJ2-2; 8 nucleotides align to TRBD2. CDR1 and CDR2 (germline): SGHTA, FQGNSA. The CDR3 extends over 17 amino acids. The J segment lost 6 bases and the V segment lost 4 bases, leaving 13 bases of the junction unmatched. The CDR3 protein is CASSSIHMRGAAGELFF. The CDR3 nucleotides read TGTGCCAGCAGCTCCATTCATATGCGGGGGGCCGCCGGGGAGCTGTTTTTT.

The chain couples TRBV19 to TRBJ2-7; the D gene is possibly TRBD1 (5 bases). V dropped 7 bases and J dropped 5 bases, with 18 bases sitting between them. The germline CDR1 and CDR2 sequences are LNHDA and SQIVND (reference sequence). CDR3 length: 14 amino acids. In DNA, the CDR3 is TGTGCCAGTAAAGTGGCAGGGAACGTCCACGAGCAGTACTTC. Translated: CASKVAGNVHEQYF.

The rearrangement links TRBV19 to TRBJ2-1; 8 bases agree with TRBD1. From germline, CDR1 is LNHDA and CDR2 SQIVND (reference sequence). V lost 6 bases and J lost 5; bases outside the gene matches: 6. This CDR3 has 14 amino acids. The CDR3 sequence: CASSRDRSNNEQFF. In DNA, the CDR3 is TGTGCCAGTAGCCGGGACAGGTCCAACAATGAGCAGTTCTTC.

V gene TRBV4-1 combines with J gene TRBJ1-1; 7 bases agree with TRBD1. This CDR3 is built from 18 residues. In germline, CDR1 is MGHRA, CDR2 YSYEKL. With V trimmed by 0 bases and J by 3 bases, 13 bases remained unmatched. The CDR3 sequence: CASSQDPDIGTEDTEAFF. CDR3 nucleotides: TGCGCCAGCAGCCAAGATCCCGATATCGGGACAGAGGACACTGAAGCTTTCTTT.

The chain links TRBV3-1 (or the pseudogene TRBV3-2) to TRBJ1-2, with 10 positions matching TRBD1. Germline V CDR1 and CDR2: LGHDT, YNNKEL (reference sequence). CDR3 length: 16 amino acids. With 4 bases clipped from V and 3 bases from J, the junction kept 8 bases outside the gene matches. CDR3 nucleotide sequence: TGTGCCAGCAGCCTCTACGTAGACAGGGGGCACTATGGCTACACCTTC. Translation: CASSLYVDRGHYGYTF.

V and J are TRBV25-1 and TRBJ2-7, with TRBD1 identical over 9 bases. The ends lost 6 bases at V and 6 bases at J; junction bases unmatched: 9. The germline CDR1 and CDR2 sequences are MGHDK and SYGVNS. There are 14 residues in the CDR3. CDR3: CASSVGTGRSEQYF. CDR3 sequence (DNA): TGTGCCAGCAGCGTAGGGACAGGGAGAAGCGAGCAGTACTTC.

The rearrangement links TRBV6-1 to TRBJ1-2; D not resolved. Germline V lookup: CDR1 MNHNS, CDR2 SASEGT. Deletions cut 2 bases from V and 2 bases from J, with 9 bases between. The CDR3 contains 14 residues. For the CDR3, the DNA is TGTGCCAGCAGTGAAATTCGAGGAAACTATGGCTACACCTTC. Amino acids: CASSEIRGNYGYTF.

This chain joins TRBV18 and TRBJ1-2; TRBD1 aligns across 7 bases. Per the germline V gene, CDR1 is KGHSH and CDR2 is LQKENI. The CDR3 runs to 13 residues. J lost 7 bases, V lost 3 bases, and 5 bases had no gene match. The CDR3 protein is CASSPSQGSGYTF. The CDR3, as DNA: TGTGCCAGCTCACCGTCACAGGGGTCTGGCTACACCTTC.

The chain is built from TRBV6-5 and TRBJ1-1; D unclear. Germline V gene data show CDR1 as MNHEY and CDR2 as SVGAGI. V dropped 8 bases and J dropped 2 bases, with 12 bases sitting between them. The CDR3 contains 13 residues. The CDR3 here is CASSLGINTEAFF. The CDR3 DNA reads TGTGCCAGCTCTCTCGGGATAAACACTGAAGCTTTCTTT.

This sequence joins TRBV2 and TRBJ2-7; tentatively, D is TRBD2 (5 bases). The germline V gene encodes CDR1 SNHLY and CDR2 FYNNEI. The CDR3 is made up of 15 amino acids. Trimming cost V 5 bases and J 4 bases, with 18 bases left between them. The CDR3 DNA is TGTGCCAGCAGTTCCCGCGGCCCCACGGGATACGAGCAGTACTTC. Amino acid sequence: CASSSRGPTGYEQYF. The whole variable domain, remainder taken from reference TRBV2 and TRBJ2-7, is EPEVTQTPSHQVTQMGQEVILRCVPISNHLYFYWYRQILGQKVEFLVSFYNNEISEKSEIFDDQFSVERPDGSNFTLKIRSTKLEDSAMYFCASSSRGPTGYEQYFGPGTRLTVT.